This is a list of T cell receptor beta chains from one sample in a study of T cell responses to AZD1222 COVID-19 vaccine. Produced via immunoSEQ multiplex PCR; TCRdb's table is partial and in-frame only. This sample yields some 140,000 clones, of which roughly 82% are seen a single time; approximately 4% belongs to the top ten. The material was peripheral blood, obtained on day 0 of AZD1222 vaccination. These receptors were obtained from an adult in good health. CDR3s include the opening cysteine and the closing phenylalanine or tryptophan. A D gene is named only where the DNA matches it firmly. Only some rows state a clone size, as once, few, many or a class for expanded clones.

>NA|13|TRBJ1-4|NA|TRBV18
TGTGCCAGCTCACCAGGCATGTGGGAAAAACTGTTTTTT
CASSPGMWEKLFF
>NA|15|TRBJ2-5|NA|TRBV5-1
TGCGCCAGCAGCGTACAGGCGGGTGGAGTGGAGACCCAGTACTTC
CASSVQAGGVETQYF
>NA|14|TRBJ1-2|TRBD1|TRBV6-5
TGTGCCAGCAGCTGGGACAGGTCGAGCTATGGCTACACCTTC
CASSWDRSSYGYTF
>NA|20|TRBJ2-3|TRBD2|TRBV9
TGTGCCAGCAGCGTAAGCGGACAGACTAGCGGAAAGGTCGGCACAGATACGCAGTATTTT
CASSVSGQTSGKVGTDTQYF
>once|14|TRBJ1-1|NA|TRBV9
TGTGCCAGCGGGCCAGGACGGAGGAACACTGAAGCTTTCTTT
CASGPGRRNTEAFF
>NA|12|TRBJ1-1|TRBD1|TRBV6-1
TGTGCCAGCAGTGAAGTGGGGACAGGACACTTCTTT
CASSEVGTGHFF
>NA|15|TRBJ1-2|TRBD1|TRBV5-6
TGTGCCAGCAGCTCGCAAGTCCAGGGGGACTATGGCTACACCTTC
CASSSQVQGDYGYTF
>NA|13|TRBJ1-3|NA|TRBV7-9
TGTGCCAGCAGCAAGGGGGGTGGAAACACCATATATTTT
CASSKGGGNTIYF
>NA|11|TRBJ2-5|NA|TRBV20-1
TGCAGTGCTAGTCACTCTGCGACCCAGTACTTC
CSASHSATQYF
>NA|15|TRBJ1-5|NA|TRBV6-5
TGTGCCAGCAGTCCGGGGGTGGGGGGCAATCAGCCCCAGCATTTT
CASSPGVGGNQPQHF
>NA|16|TRBJ1-2|NA|TRBV15
TGTGCCACCAGCAGAGAACGGAAAGCCCAGAACTATGGCTACACCTTC
CATSRERKAQNYGYTF
>NA|15|TRBJ2-7|NA|TRBV11-2
TGTGCCAGCAGCTTAGGGCACGGGACATACTACGAGCAGTACTTC
CASSLGHGTYYEQYF
>once|16|TRBJ2-2|TRBD1|TRBV6-5
TGTGCCAGCAGTTCCACGGACAGGGCGGTCACCGGGGAGCTGTTTTTT
CASSSTDRAVTGELFF
>NA|15|TRBJ2-7|NA|TRBV18
TGTGCCAGCTCACCGAGCCCAATTCAGGCCTACGAGCAGTACTTC
CASSPSPIQAYEQYF
>once|13|TRBJ1-2|TRBD1|TRBV5-1
TGCGCCAGCAGCCCTACAGGGGAGCTGGGCTACACCTTC
CASSPTGELGYTF
>NA|14|TRBJ2-7|NA|TRBV6-5
TGTGCCAGCAGTCCCGTCGGCCGGCGCTACGAGCAGTACTTC
CASSPVGRRYEQYF
>NA|16|TRBJ2-7|TRBD2|TRBV25-1
TGTGCCAGCAGTGGGAGGACTAGCGGGGTCGTCTACGAGCAGTACTTC
CASSGRTSGVVYEQYF
>NA|14|TRBJ2-7|TRBD1|TRBV2
TGTGCCAGCGAGGCCGGGACAGGGGGCCGCGAGCAGTACTTC
CASEAGTGGREQYF
>NA|13|TRBJ1-5|TRBD1|TRBV2
TGTGCCAGCAGTGGACAGGGAAATCAGCCCCAGCATTTT
CASSGQGNQPQHF
>NA|17|TRBJ1-1|TRBD1|TRBV5-1
TGCGCCAGCAGCCCGGACAGGGGGAAGAACATGAACACTGAAGCTTTCTTT
CASSPDRGKNMNTEAFF
>once|13|TRBJ1-1|NA|TRBV7-9
TGTGCCAGCAGCTTACGGGGGAGTGTAGAAGCTTTCTTT
CASSLRGSVEAFF
>few|14|TRBJ2-1|NA|TRBV9
TGTGCCAGCAGCCATGACTACAACTACAATGAGCAGTTCTTC
CASSHDYNYNEQFF
>NA|14|TRBJ1-5|TRBD1|TRBV19
TGTGCCAGTAGTACAACAGGGGCAAATCAGCCCCAGCATTTT
CASSTTGANQPQHF